The 9 T cell receptor beta chains below all came from one sample that was sequenced in a study of somatic reversion in DOCK8 deficiency. One-step amplicon PCR with EuroClonality-NGS primers amplified TRB from about 100 ng genomic DNA. Via MiXCR, TCRdb re-called the multiplex PCR reads, giving one row per CDR3 protein. The data hold 1,000 to 1,500 distinct CDR3 sequences, with less than 30% observed a single time. Sequenced input: peripheral blood. The receptors were sampled from a human donor with DOCK8 deficiency.

Concerning this clonotype itself: With a much larger clone just one base away, this may be a read error. The chain recombines TRBV3-1 with TRBJ1-1; D perhaps matches TRBD1 (6 bases). Germline values: CDR1 LGHDT, CDR2 YNNKEL (reference sequence). The CDR3 is 15 residues long. CDR3 DNA sequence: TGTGCCAGCAGCCAGGGCAGGGGTAATAATTCACCCCTCCGCTTT. Translated, it gives CASSQGRGNNSPLRF.

Within the sample, this clonotype is medium-sized. The chain links TRBV20-1 to TRBJ1-1; 10 bases map to TRBD1. The CDR3 length is 14 residues. Germline V CDR1 and CDR2: DFQATT, SNEGSKA (reference sequence). Losses at the gene ends were 2 bases for V and 9 bases for J; bases not matched to a gene: 9. For the CDR3, the DNA is TGCAGTGCTAGAAAGGGACAGGGGACCTCTCAAGCTTTCTTT. Amino acids: CSARKGQGTSQAFF.

The gene calls are TRBV5-1 and TRBJ1-2, with D perhaps TRBD1 (6 bases). V gave up 0 bases and J gave up 3 bases, with 6 bases separating them. In germline, CDR1 is SGHRS, CDR2 YFSETQ. This CDR3 has 13 amino acids. The CDR3 DNA sequence: TGCGCCAGCAGCTTGGCAGGGGACTATGGCTACACCTTC. Amino acid sequence: CASSLAGDYGYTF. The full variable domain, with the rest looked up from reference TRBV5-1 and TRBJ1-2, is KAGVTQTPRYLIKTRGQQVTLSCSPISGHRSVSWYQQTPGQGLQFLFEYFSETQRNKGNFPGRFSGRQFSNSRSEMNVSTLELGDSALYLCASSLAGDYGYTFGSGTRLTVV.

The table lists this clonotype with a few counts. The chain is built from TRBV5-1 and TRBJ2-2; no definite D call. CDR3 length: 15 residues. Germline lookup yields CDR1 SGHRS and CDR2 YFSETQ. V was shortened by 2 bases and J by 0 bases, with 8 bases between the two germline ends. The CDR3 spells CASSLGRTNTGELFF. For the CDR3, the DNA is TGCGCCAGCAGCTTAGGCAGGACGAACACCGGGGAGCTGTTTTTT.

The chain joins TRBV28 to TRBJ2-7, with D perhaps matching TRBD1 (5 bases). Germline CDR1 is MDHEN and CDR2 is SYDVKM. The CDR3 contains 14 residues. The V end was cut by 2 bases, the J end by 1 base, with 9 bases between. The chain's CDR3 is CASSLRGRSYEQYF. The CDR3, as DNA: TGTGCCAGCAGTTTAAGGGGAAGATCCTACGAGCAGTACTTC.

The chain recombines TRBV20-1 with TRBJ1-2; D is unclear. Trimming pared 4 bases from V and 4 bases from J, leaving 25 bases between. This CDR3 comprises 17 residues. The germline gives CDR1 DFQATT, CDR2 SNEGSKA (reference sequence). CDR3 region: CSAKPTRLNYGGYGYTF. CDR3 DNA sequence: TGCAGTGCTAAGCCGACACGGTTGAACTATGGCGGCTATGGCTACACCTTC.

The table lists this clonotype with a count of one. As the CDR3 is not closed by the conserved phenylalanine or tryptophan, this likely results from a read error. The gene calls are TRBV5-6 and TRBJ1-5; D unresolved. Germline values: CDR1 SGHDT, CDR2 YYEEEE. CDR3 size: 16 residues. Trimming left V 4 bases short and J 5 bases short, with 19 bases between. CDR3 in DNA: TGTGCCAGCAGCCTCTCCAGGACCGGGTGGGATCAGCCCCAGCATCTT. As protein: CASSLSRTGWDQPQHL.

This clonotype showed up just once. This sequence joins TRBV7-2 and TRBJ2-6; TRBD1 is a possible D gene (5 bases). With 5 bases removed from V and 0 bases from J, the gap between germline ends came to 17 bases. This CDR3 comprises 18 residues. Germline CDR1 and CDR2: SGHTA and FQGNSA. The CDR3 DNA follows: TGTGCCAGCAGCCCATTTTTTAGGGGAAGCTCTGGGGCCAACGTCCTGACTTTC. Translating it yields CASSPFFRGSSGANVLTF.

This clonotype was observed at least ten times. V is TRBV10-2 and J is TRBJ2-7, with a tentative D call TRBD1 (6 bases). This CDR3 spans 13 amino acids. Trimming pared 6 bases from V and 2 bases from J, leaving 11 bases between. Germline V lookup: CDR1 WSHSY, CDR2 SAAADI. The CDR3 DNA follows: TGCGCCAGCAGGCAGGGGTCGACCTACGAGCAGTACGTC. This codes for CASRQGSTYEQYV.